Each of the 21 T cell receptor beta chains below was sequenced from the same sample in a study of early T cells in non-severe SARS-CoV-2 infection. One entry per CDR3 protein results from TCRdb running MiXCR on the 5' RACE reads. The sample includes around 81,000 distinct CDR3 sequences, roughly 13% of them seen just once. Material: whole blood. The receptor source for this set is an adult who was a healthcare worker with PCR-confirmed SARS-CoV-2 infection or an uninfected control (not recorded which).

V and J are TRBV20-1 and TRBJ1-6; D may be TRBD1 (6 bases). V was trimmed by 4 bases and J by 6 bases, leaving 13 bases between them. Germline V gene sequence: CDR1 DFQATT, CDR2 SNEGSKA (reference sequence). The CDR3 extends over 14 amino acids. CDR3 DNA sequence: TGCAGTGCTATCAGACAGGAGATTAATTCACCCCTCCACTTT. Its translation: CSAIRQEINSPLHF.

This chain joins TRBV11-2 and TRBJ2-1; D call uncertain. This CDR3 region has 15 residues. Trimming shortened V by 5 bases and J by 0 bases, and 11 bases separated the two germline ends. Looked up from germline, CDR1 is SGHAT and CDR2 is FQNNGV. CDR3 sequence (DNA): TGTGCCAGCAGCCACCCGGCTAGCTCCTACAATGAGCAGTTCTTC. It yields the protein CASSHPASSYNEQFF. The whole variable domain, remainder taken from reference TRBV11-2 and TRBJ2-1, is EAGVAQSPRYKIIEKRQSVAFWCNPISGHATLYWYQQILGQGPKLLIQFQNNGVVDDSQLPKDRFSAERLKGVDSTLKIQPAKLEDSAVYLCASSHPASSYNEQFFGPGTRLTVL.

This clonotype has just a few counts. This CDR3 reads CSVGTGTVQETQYF. Here the CDR3 DNA reads TGCAGCGTTGGGACCGGGACAGTCCAAGAGACCCAGTACTTC. The chain couples TRBV29-1 to TRBJ2-5; 7 nucleotides agree with TRBD1. Germline V gene lookup returns CDR1 SQVTM and CDR2 ANQGSEA. Losses at the gene ends were 4 bases for V and 1 base for J; bases not matched to a gene: 6. The CDR3 covers 14 residues.

V gene TRBV14 combines with J gene TRBJ1-6; no clear D gene. Trimming shortened V by 0 bases and J by 9 bases, and 6 bases separated the two germline ends. This CDR3 has 13 residues. CDR1 and CDR2 from the germline V gene are SGHDN and FVKESK. CDR3 protein: CASSQDPRSPLHF. CDR3 bases: TGTGCCAGCAGCCAAGATCCCCGTTCACCCCTCCACTTT.

This chain connects TRBV7-3 to TRBJ2-3; 11 bases agree with TRBD2. The CDR3 is 15 amino acids. Per the germline V gene, CDR1 is SGHTA and CDR2 is FQGTGA. V lost 5 bases to trimming and J lost 3 bases; unmatched junction nucleotides: 4. The CDR3 DNA sequence: TGTGCCAGCAGCCTAATAGCGGGGGGGACAGATACGCAGTATTTT. Amino acid sequence: CASSLIAGGTDTQYF. Variable domain in full (rest from reference TRBV7-3 and TRBJ2-3): GAGVSQTPSNKVTEKGKYVELRCDPISGHTALYWYRQSLGQGPEFLIYFQGTGAADDSGLPNDRFFAVRPEGSVSTLKIQRTERGDSAVYLCASSLIAGGTDTQYFGPGTRLTVL.

The chain links TRBV29-1 to TRBJ1-2; 7 nucleotides line up with TRBD1. Germline loops: CDR1 SQVTM, CDR2 ANQGSEA. CDR3 length: 14 residues. The V gene end was trimmed by 7 bases and the J gene end by 3 bases; junction bases not matched to a gene: 11. CDR3 DNA: TGCAGCGCCGAGATGCACAGGGGATACTATGGCTACACCTTC. Its protein product is CSAEMHRGYYGYTF.

The V call is TRBV28, the J call TRBJ1-5, with a possible D match to TRBD1 (5 bases). V was pared by 7 bases and J by 3 bases, with 16 bases between. The germline V gene encodes CDR1 MDHEN and CDR2 SYDVKM. The CDR3 sequence is 15 residues long. The CDR3 bases are TGTGCCAGCACTATCCAGGGACTTTCCAATCAGCCCCAGCATTTT. It encodes CASTIQGLSNQPQHF.

This clonotype came up a few times. The genes are TRBV6-5 and TRBJ1-6; 8 bases fit TRBD1. This CDR3 has 14 residues. CDR1 is MNHEY and CDR2 is SVGAGI in the germline V gene. J gave up 7 bases and V 2 bases, and 1 base lay outside the gene matches. The CDR3 bases are TGTGCCAGCAGTTACCGACAGGGGAATTCACCCCTCCACTTT. Residues: CASSYRQGNSPLHF.

The chain recombines TRBV6-5 with TRBJ2-1, with unresolved D. Germline assignment: CDR1 MNHEY and CDR2 SVGAGI. The CDR3 is 16 residues long. Trimming cost V 2 bases and J 4 bases, with 15 bases left between them. CDR3 protein: CASSYPGPSGYNEQFF. CDR3 DNA: TGTGCCAGCAGTTACCCGGGCCCGTCCGGGTACAATGAGCAGTTCTTC.

This clonotype came up a few times. V is TRBV18 and J is TRBJ2-3, with D possibly TRBD2 on 5 matching bases. The CDR3 runs to 13 residues. V lost 0 bases and J 6 bases, leaving 7 bases between the germline ends. The germline V gene has CDR1 KGHSH and CDR2 LQKENI. DNA of the CDR3: TGTGCCAGCTCACCACCCGTAGCGGATACGCAGTATTTT. Translated, it gives CASSPPVADTQYF.

At least ten counts were recorded for this clonotype. The chain couples TRBV7-3 to TRBJ2-1; D possibly corresponds to TRBD2 (7 bases). This CDR3 has 20 residues. Trimming stripped 5 bases from V and 0 bases from J, with 26 bases between. Germline CDR1 is SGHTA and CDR2 is FQGTGA. The CDR3: CASSPLVGGAPPSSYNEQFF. The CDR3 region has the DNA TGTGCCAGCAGCCCCCTAGTAGGGGGGGCCCCCCCCAGCTCCTACAATGAGCAGTTCTTC. Complete variable domain (other parts from reference TRBV7-3 and TRBJ2-1): GAGVSQTPSNKVTEKGKYVELRCDPISGHTALYWYRQSLGQGPEFLIYFQGTGAADDSGLPNDRFFAVRPEGSVSTLKIQRTERGDSAVYLCASSPLVGGAPPSSYNEQFFGPGTRLTVL.

The V gene is TRBV6-6, the J gene TRBJ1-2; D unclear. The CDR3 loop spans 12 amino acids. V lost 5 bases, J lost 3 bases, and 7 bases lay in between. Germline V gives CDR1 MNHNY, CDR2 SVGAGI (reference sequence). This CDR3 is CASSGRYYGYTF. The CDR3 nucleotides are TGTGCCAGCAGTGGGAGATACTATGGCTACACCTTC.

Notes on this clonotype: Compared with germline, one end of the junction differs, possibly owing to a read error. The rearrangement joins TRBV28 to TRBJ1-5; D gene uncertain. Germline assignment: CDR1 MDHEN and CDR2 SYDVKM. The CDR3 length is 12 residues. This CDR3 is CVSSLPGQPQHF. The CDR3 DNA reads TGTGTCAGCAGTTTGCCCGGCCAGCCCCAGCATTTT.

This clonotype was recorded only once. The rearrangement uses TRBV29-1 and TRBJ1-4; 7 bases agree with TRBD1. Losses at the gene ends were 7 bases for V and 5 bases for J; bases not matched to a gene: 7. CDR1 SQVTM and CDR2 ANQGSEA come from the germline V gene. This CDR3 comprises 13 residues. The CDR3 reads CSAGQAQNEKLFF. CDR3 DNA sequence: TGCAGCGCTGGACAGGCACAGAATGAAAAACTGTTTTTT.

In its sample, this clonotype was seen many times. The gene calls are TRBV7-2 and TRBJ2-7, with 7 bases lining up with TRBD1. Trimming cost V 5 bases and J 3 bases; bases outside gene matches: 10. The germline V gene has CDR1 SGHTA and CDR2 FQGNSA. The CDR3 consists of 15 residues. The CDR3 coding sequence is TGTGCCAGCAGCGGGATGACAGGGTACGACTACGAGCAGTACTTC. Protein sequence: CASSGMTGYDYEQYF.

This clonotype was recorded at least ten times. The chain uses TRBV29-1 and TRBJ2-3; 8 positions match TRBD2. The germline V gene has CDR1 SQVTM and CDR2 ANQGSEA. The CDR3 is made up of 14 amino acids. The CDR3 loop is CSCTGTRGTDTQYF. The CDR3 bases are TGCAGTTGTACCGGGACTAGAGGCACAGATACGCAGTATTTT.

This chain joins TRBV29-1 and TRBJ2-3, with unresolved D. The CDR3 has 15 residues. Trimming removed 6 bases at V and 0 bases at J, with 16 bases between. Germline V lookup: CDR1 SQVTM, CDR2 ANQGSEA. CDR3 nucleotides: TGCAGCGTCGCTAGACTGTACCCGAGCACAGATACGCAGTATTTT. Its translation is CSVARLYPSTDTQYF.

This clonotype was observed a handful of times. This chain joins TRBV18 and TRBJ1-2; D may be TRBD1 (6 bases). Trimming removed 2 bases at V and 4 bases at J, with 11 bases between. This CDR3 has 14 residues. CDR1 is KGHSH, CDR2 LQKENI, per germline. The CDR3 sequence: CASSPIQGSYGYTF. The CDR3 DNA is TGTGCCAGCTCACCAATCCAGGGGAGCTATGGCTACACCTTC. The complete variable domain, with remaining parts taken from reference TRBV18 and TRBJ1-2, reads NAGVMQNPRHLVRRRGQEARLRCSPMKGHSHVYWYRQLPEEGLKFMVYLQKENIIDESGMPKERFSAEFPKEGPSILRIQQVVRGDSAAYFCASSPIQGSYGYTFGSGTRLTVV.

This chain joins TRBV28 and TRBJ1-1; no definite D call. Germline values: CDR1 MDHEN, CDR2 SYDVKM. The CDR3 totals 14 residues. Deletions cut 6 bases from V and 3 bases from J, with 14 bases between. The CDR3 DNA reads as TGTGCCAGCAGCGATACCCCAGCCTACACTGAAGCTTTCTTT. Residues: CASSDTPAYTEAFF. The full variable domain, completed using reference TRBV28 and TRBJ1-1, is DVKVTQSSRYLVKRTGEKVFLECVQDMDHENMFWYRQDPGLGLRLIYFSYDVKMKEKGDIPEGYSVSREKKERFSLILESASTNQTSMYLCASSDTPAYTEAFFGQGTRLTVV.

For this clonotype: An end of the junction differs from the germline gene, which may be a read error. The chain is built from TRBV6-5 and TRBJ1-2, with D unclear. Germline V CDR1 and CDR2: MNHEY, SVGAGI. The CDR3 loop spans 14 amino acids. The CDR3 sequence: CTSSSTKPPGGYTF. As DNA, the CDR3 is TGTACCAGCAGTTCGACGAAGCCGCCGGGGGGCTACACCTTC.

V and J are TRBV29-1 and TRBJ2-3; D remains unclear. The V end lost 4 bases, the J end lost 2 bases, and 4 bases lay between the germline ends. The germline V gene has CDR1 SQVTM and CDR2 ANQGSEA. The CDR3 covers 11 residues. The CDR3 protein is CSVAFTDTQYF. CDR3 bases: TGCAGCGTTGCTTTCACAGATACGCAGTATTTT.